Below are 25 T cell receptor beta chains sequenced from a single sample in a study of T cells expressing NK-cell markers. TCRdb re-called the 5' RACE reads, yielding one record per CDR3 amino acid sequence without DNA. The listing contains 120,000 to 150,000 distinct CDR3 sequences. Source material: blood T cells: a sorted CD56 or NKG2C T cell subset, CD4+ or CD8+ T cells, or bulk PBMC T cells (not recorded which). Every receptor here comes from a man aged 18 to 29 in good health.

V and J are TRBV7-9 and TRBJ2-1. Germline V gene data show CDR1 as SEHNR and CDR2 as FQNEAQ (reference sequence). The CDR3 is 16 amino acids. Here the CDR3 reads CASSSSAGGLYNEQFF.

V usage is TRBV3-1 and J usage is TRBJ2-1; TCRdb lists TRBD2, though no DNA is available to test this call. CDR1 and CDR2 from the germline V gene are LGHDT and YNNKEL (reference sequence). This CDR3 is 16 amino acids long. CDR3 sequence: CASSHKPGLGPNEQFF.

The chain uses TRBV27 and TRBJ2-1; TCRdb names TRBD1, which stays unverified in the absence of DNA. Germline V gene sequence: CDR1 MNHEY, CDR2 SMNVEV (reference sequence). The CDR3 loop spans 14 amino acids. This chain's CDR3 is CASSFTHRGSEQFF.

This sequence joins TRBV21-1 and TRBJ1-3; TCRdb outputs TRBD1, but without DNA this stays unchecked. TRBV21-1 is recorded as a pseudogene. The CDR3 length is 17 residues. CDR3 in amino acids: CASSSLGVASSGNTIYF.

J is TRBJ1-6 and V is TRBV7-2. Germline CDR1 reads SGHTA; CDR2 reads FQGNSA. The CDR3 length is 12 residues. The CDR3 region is CASSLGDSPLHF.

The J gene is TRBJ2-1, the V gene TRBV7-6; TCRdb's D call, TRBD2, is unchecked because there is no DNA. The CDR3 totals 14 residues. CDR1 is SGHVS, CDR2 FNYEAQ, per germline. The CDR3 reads CASTPGEGWNEQFF.

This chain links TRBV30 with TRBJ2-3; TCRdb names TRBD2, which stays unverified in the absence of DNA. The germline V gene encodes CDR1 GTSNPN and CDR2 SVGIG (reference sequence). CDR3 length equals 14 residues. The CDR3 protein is CAWSGGLGRDTQYF.

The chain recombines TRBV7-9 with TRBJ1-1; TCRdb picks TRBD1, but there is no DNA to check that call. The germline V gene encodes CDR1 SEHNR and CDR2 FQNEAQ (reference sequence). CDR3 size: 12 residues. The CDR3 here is CASSLQGDVAFF. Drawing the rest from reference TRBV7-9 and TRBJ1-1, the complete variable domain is DTGVSQNPRHKITKRGQNVTFRCDPISEHNRLYWYRQTLGQGPEFLTYFQNEAQLEKSRLLSDRFSAERPKGSFSTLEIQRTEQGDSAMYLCASSLQGDVAFFGQGTRLTVV.

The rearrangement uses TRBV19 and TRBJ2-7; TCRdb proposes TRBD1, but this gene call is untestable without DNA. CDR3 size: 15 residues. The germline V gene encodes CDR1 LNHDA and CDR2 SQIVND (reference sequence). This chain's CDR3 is CASRVTGTGFDEQYF.

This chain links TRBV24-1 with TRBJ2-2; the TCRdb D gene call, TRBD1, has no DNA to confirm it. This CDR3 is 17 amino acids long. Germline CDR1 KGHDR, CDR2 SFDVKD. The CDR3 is CATSDWRDRRNTGELFF.

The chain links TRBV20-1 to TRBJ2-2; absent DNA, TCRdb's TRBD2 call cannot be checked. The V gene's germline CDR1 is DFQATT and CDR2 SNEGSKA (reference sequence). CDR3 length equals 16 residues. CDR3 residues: CSAWTSGRPNTGELFF.

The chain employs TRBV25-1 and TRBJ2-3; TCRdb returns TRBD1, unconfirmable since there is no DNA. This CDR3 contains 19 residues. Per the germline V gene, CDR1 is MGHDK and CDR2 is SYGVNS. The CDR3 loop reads CASSELLGTGEWGTDTQYF. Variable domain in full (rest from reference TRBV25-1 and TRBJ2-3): EADIYQTPRYLVIGTGKKITLECSQTMGHDKMYWYQQDPGMELHLIHYSYGVNSTEKGDLSSESTVSRIRTEHFPLTLESARPSHTSQYLCASSELLGTGEWGTDTQYFGPGTRLTVL.

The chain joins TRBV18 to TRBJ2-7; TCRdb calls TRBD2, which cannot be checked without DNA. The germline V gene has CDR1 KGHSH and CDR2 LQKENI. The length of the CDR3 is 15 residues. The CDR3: CASSPRQGPPYEQYF.

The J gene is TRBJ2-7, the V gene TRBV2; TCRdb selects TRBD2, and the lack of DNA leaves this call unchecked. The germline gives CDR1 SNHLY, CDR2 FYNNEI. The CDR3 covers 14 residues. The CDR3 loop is CASSATSASYEQYF.

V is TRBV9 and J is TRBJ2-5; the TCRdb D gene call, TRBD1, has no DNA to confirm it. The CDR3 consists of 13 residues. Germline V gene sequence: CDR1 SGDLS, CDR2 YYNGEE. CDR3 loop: CASRGGREETQYF.

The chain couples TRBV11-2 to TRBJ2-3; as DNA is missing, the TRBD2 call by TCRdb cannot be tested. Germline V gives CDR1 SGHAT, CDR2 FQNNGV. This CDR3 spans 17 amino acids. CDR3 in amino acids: CASSLGFSGRGTDTQYF.

This chain's CDR3 is CASSLGLREQFF. The chain uses TRBV11-2 and TRBJ2-1. CDR1 and CDR2 from the germline V gene are SGHAT and FQNNGV. The length of the CDR3 is 12 residues.

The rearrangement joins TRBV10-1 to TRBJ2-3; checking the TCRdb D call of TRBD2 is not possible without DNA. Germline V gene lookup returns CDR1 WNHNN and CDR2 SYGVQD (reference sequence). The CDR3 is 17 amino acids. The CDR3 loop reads CASSGGLALLSTDTQYF.

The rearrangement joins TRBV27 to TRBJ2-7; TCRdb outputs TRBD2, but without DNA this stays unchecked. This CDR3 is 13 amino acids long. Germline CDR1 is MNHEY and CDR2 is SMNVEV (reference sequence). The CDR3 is CASLATAGGEQYF.

CDR3 residues: CALSSGRTDTQYF. The genes are TRBV12-3 or TRBV12-4 and TRBJ2-3; TCRdb names TRBD1, which stays unverified in the absence of DNA. The CDR3 spans 13 residues.

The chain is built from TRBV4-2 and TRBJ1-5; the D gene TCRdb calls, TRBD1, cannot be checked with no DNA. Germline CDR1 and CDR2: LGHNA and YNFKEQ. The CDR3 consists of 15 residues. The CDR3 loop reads CASSQDRGINQPQHF.

The CDR3 sequence: CAISDGLANNEQFF. The rearrangement joins TRBV10-3 to TRBJ2-1; TCRdb calls TRBD2, which cannot be checked without DNA. Germline V gene lookup returns CDR1 ENHRY and CDR2 SYGVKD. This CDR3 is built from 14 residues.

CDR3 residues: CASSPPGANVLTF. The V gene is TRBV11-2, the J gene TRBJ2-6; TCRdb gives TRBD1 as the D gene, but with no DNA this cannot be confirmed. This CDR3 is built from 13 residues. Germline assignment: CDR1 SGHAT and CDR2 FQNNGV.

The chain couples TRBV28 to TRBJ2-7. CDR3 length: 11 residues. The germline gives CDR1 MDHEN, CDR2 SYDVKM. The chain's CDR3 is CAWGTSYEQYF.

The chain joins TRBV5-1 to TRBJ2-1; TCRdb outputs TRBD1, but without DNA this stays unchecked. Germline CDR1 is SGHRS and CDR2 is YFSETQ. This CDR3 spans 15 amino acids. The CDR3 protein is CASSGTGGFGNEQFF.